This TCR beta chain was recovered during a study of T cells after yellow fever vaccination. This clonotype showed up just a few times. TCRdb analysed the 5' RACE reads with MiXCR anew, one entry per CDR3 protein. The sample shows more than 95,000 distinct CDR3 sequences, roughly 15% of them seen only once. V dropped 1 base and J dropped 6 bases, with 6 bases sitting between them. The V gene's germline CDR1 is SEHNR and CDR2 FQNEAQ (reference sequence). This CDR3 region has 12 residues. Specimen: CD8+ T cells sorted from PBMCs, collected 5 days after the yellow fever booster vaccination. The V and J genes are TRBV7-9 and TRBJ1-2; D remains ambiguous. The clonotype originates from a man younger than 30 who received the YFV17D yellow fever vaccine. The CDR3 bases are TGTGCCAGCAGCTTAGAATTAGATGGCTACACCTTC. Translation: CASSLELDGYTF.